The 20 T cell receptor beta chains listed next were all sequenced from one sample in a study of shared clonotypes between healthy human individuals (TCRdb year 2020). Library method: the immunoSEQ multiplex PCR assay. Entries here come from immuneACCESS through TCRdb and include only in-frame sequences with V and J called. Some clones fail to appear in such tables; in the studies checked, an unresolved V gene covers under half of the shortfall, and the cause of the remainder is unknown. The sample table shows over 400,000 clones, and about 78% are seen once. About 12% of the sample is in the top ten clones. Source material: PBMCs. These receptors were obtained from a woman between 40 and 55 years old in good health. Some clones in this sample may be carry-over from other donors' samples.

The rearrangement links TRBV7-2 to TRBJ1-2; maybe TRBD1 (5 bases). V lost 5 bases and J 4 bases, leaving 17 bases between the germline ends. Per germline, CDR1 SGHTA and CDR2 FQGNSA. The CDR3 totals 15 residues. The CDR3: CASSVTQTGGYGYTF. For the CDR3, the DNA is TGTGCCAGCAGCGTCACCCAGACGGGGGGCTATGGCTACACCTTC.

This chain joins TRBV10-2 and TRBJ1-5; a weak D match, TRBD1 (5 bases). CDR3 length: 15 residues. V was cut by 2 bases and J by 11 bases, with 19 bases left in between. Germline values: CDR1 WSHSY, CDR2 SAAADI. DNA for the CDR3: TGCGCCAGCAGTGAGCGTGACAGTGTAGTTTCGGCCCAGCATTTT. Translated, it gives CASSERDSVVSAQHF.

The rearrangement links TRBV4-1 to TRBJ2-6; TRBD1 agrees at 9 bases. CDR3 length: 17 amino acids. The J segment lost 0 bases and the V segment lost 4 bases, leaving 4 bases of the junction unmatched. Germline CDR1 reads MGHRA; CDR2 reads YSYEKL. The CDR3 loop is CASSPPGQGSGANVLTF. For the CDR3, the DNA is TGCGCCAGCAGCCCTCCGGGACAGGGCTCTGGGGCCAACGTCCTGACTTTC.

V gene TRBV9 combines with J gene TRBJ1-3; D not resolved. Germline values: CDR1 SGDLS, CDR2 YYNGEE. V was trimmed by 3 bases and J by 2 bases, leaving 6 bases between them. The CDR3 covers 13 residues. CDR3 loop: CASSGPAGNTIYF. The CDR3 DNA follows: TGTGCCAGCAGCGGGCCGGCTGGAAACACCATATATTTT.

The rearrangement links TRBV6-1 to TRBJ2-5; 8 bases match TRBD1. The length of the CDR3 is 14 residues. Germline lookup yields CDR1 MNHNS and CDR2 SASEGT. V trimming: 4 bases; J trimming: 3 bases; junction bases outside the gene matches: 4. The CDR3 coding sequence is TGTGCCAGCAGTGCCGCGGACAGGGAAGAGACCCAGTACTTC. Translated: CASSAADREETQYF.

The CDR3 nucleotides are TGTGCCAGCTCACCCCGGACAGGGGCCAATGAGCAGTTCTTC. It yields the protein CASSPRTGANEQFF. The V call is TRBV18, the J call TRBJ2-1; 9 nucleotides line up with TRBD1. V gave up 3 bases and J gave up 6 bases; unmatched junction bases: 3. The CDR3 has 14 residues. Germline V gives CDR1 KGHSH, CDR2 LQKENI.

This clone was found a few times. The rearrangement uses TRBV19 and TRBJ2-1, with 15 bases lining up with TRBD2. Unmatched junction bases numbered 5, after V lost 3 bases and J lost 8 bases. Germline CDR1 reads LNHDA; CDR2 reads SQIVND (reference sequence). This CDR3 has 16 residues. CDR3 residues: CASSIRTSGRVDEQFF. The CDR3 nucleotides read TGTGCCAGTAGTATTCGGACTAGCGGGAGGGTGGATGAGCAGTTCTTC.

The V gene is TRBV18, the J gene TRBJ2-7; TRBD2 matches 7 bases. After removal of 2 bases from V and 0 bases from J, the junction contained 7 bases not matched to a gene. The V gene's germline CDR1 is KGHSH and CDR2 LQKENI. This CDR3 has 16 amino acids. The CDR3 region has the DNA TGTGCCAGCTCACCATCGGGGAGGGATAGCTCCTACGAGCAGTACTTC. It encodes CASSPSGRDSSYEQYF.

The chain uses TRBV7-2 and TRBJ1-6, with TRBD1 identical over 7 bases. With 4 bases clipped from V and 9 bases from J, the junction kept 21 bases outside the gene matches. CDR3 length equals 19 residues. CDR1 is SGHTA and CDR2 is FQGNSA in the germline V gene. For the CDR3, the DNA is TGTGCCAGCAGCTCACCGACGTCTAACAGGGGCGATTGGGGTTCACCCCTCCACTTT. Its protein product is CASSSPTSNRGDWGSPLHF. Combining the CDR3 with reference TRBV7-2 and TRBJ1-6 gives the whole variable domain GAGVSQSPSNKVTEKGKDVELRCDPISGHTALYWYRQSLGQGLEFLIYFQGNSAPDKSGLPSDRFSAERTGGSVSTLTIQRTQQEDSAVYLCASSSPTSNRGDWGSPLHFGNGTRLTVT.

The genes are TRBV11-2 and TRBJ2-5, with D hard to call. Trimming shortened V by 1 base and J by 11 bases, and 11 bases separated the two germline ends. Germline V gene sequence: CDR1 SGHAT, CDR2 FQNNGV. The CDR3 length is 12 residues. CDR3 protein: CASSLAGSEQYF. CDR3 nucleotides: TGTGCCAGCAGCTTAGCGGGTAGTGAGCAGTACTTC.

CDR3 DNA sequence: TGTGCCAGCAGTGCGGACAGCCATCAGCCCCAGCATTTT. It yields the protein CASSADSHQPQHF. V is TRBV2 and J is TRBJ1-5; D is possibly TRBD1 (6 bases). Germline V gene data show CDR1 as SNHLY and CDR2 as FYNNEI. The CDR3 is 13 residues long. Trimming left V 4 bases short and J 5 bases short, with 9 bases between.

The chain joins TRBV10-1 to TRBJ2-3; 12 positions agree with TRBD2. The germline gives CDR1 WNHNN, CDR2 SYGVQD (reference sequence). The CDR3 extends over 18 amino acids. The trim removed 4 bases at V and 1 base at J, leaving 9 bases unmatched. The CDR3 reads CASSGLAGARGGTDTQYF. CDR3 DNA sequence: TGCGCCAGCAGTGGACTAGCGGGAGCTCGCGGGGGCACAGATACGCAGTATTTT.

J is TRBJ2-5 and V is TRBV27, with a tentative D call TRBD2 (7 bases). The CDR3 has 13 amino acids. Trimming took off 3 bases at V and 7 bases at J, with 12 bases between the two ends. In germline, CDR1 is MNHEY, CDR2 SMNVEV (reference sequence). CDR3 in DNA: TGTGCCAGCAGTTTGGGGGGAGGGGGGACCCAGTACTTC. This codes for CASSLGGGGTQYF.

The rearrangement joins TRBV9 to TRBJ1-4; the D gene is possibly TRBD1 (6 bases). V was pared by 4 bases and J by 8 bases, with 21 bases between. This CDR3 is 16 amino acids long. Germline CDR1 SGDLS, CDR2 YYNGEE. The CDR3 DNA follows: TGTGCCAGCAGCCCCTCACTTGGGGGCTTTGGAGAAAAACTGTTTTTT. Translation: CASSPSLGGFGEKLFF.

The chain couples TRBV27 to TRBJ1-6; D gene uncertain. From germline, CDR1 is MNHEY and CDR2 SMNVEV (reference sequence). Deletions cut 4 bases from V and 4 bases from J, with 8 bases between. This CDR3 spans 14 amino acids. CDR3 sequence reads: CASSSDQYNSPLHF. The CDR3, as DNA: TGTGCCAGCAGTTCGGACCAGTATAATTCACCCCTCCACTTT.

The rearrangement joins TRBV28 to TRBJ2-5; D not resolved. This CDR3 is built from 13 residues. Trimming cost V 6 bases and J 2 bases, with 10 bases left between them. Germline lookup yields CDR1 MDHEN and CDR2 SYDVKM. CDR3 sequence (DNA): TGTGCCAGCAGAAATACTCTACAAGAGACCCAGTACTTC. It translates to CASRNTLQETQYF. Filled out from reference TRBV28 and TRBJ2-5, the complete variable domain reads DVKVTQSSRYLVKRTGEKVFLECVQDMDHENMFWYRQDPGLGLRLIYFSYDVKMKEKGDIPEGYSVSREKKERFSLILESASTNQTSMYLCASRNTLQETQYFGPGTRLLVL.

To note about this clone: Only one base separates this from a far larger clonotype, so it likely reflects a read error. The CDR3 spells CASLGLSDPYEQYF. The CDR3 coding sequence is TGTGCCAGCCTGGGACTATCCGACCCCTACGAGCAGTACTTC. The V and J genes are TRBV6-1 and TRBJ2-7; 7 bases are a match to TRBD2. Germline assignment: CDR1 MNHNS and CDR2 SASEGT. CDR3 size: 14 residues. The V and J ends lost 8 bases and 2 bases, in that order; junction bases with no gene match: 9.

This clone was picked up one time. The chain is built from TRBV9 and TRBJ2-5, with TRBD2 identical over 10 bases. Germline trimming cut 2 bases from V and 3 bases from J; bases unmatched to any gene: 1. Germline V gives CDR1 SGDLS, CDR2 YYNGEE. CDR3 size: 14 residues. The CDR3 is CASSVTSGEETQYF. In DNA, the CDR3 is TGTGCCAGCAGCGTTACTAGCGGGGAAGAGACCCAGTACTTC.

The V call is TRBV6-1, the J call TRBJ1-2; tentatively, D is TRBD1 (5 bases). Germline V lookup: CDR1 MNHNS, CDR2 SASEGT. V lost 5 bases and J lost 3, with 13 bases in between. The CDR3 sequence is 14 residues long. In DNA, the CDR3 is TGTGCCAGCAGTCCAGCTGGGGGTCACTATGGCTACACCTTC. The encoded protein is CASSPAGGHYGYTF.

V is TRBV7-3 and J is TRBJ2-2; the match to TRBD2 covers 8 bases. This CDR3 comprises 16 residues. CDR1 is SGHTA and CDR2 is FQGTGA in the germline V gene. Unmatched junction bases numbered 12, after V lost 5 bases and J lost 7 bases. The CDR3 spells CASSPGELAAGGELFF. DNA for the CDR3: TGTGCCAGCAGCCCCGGCGAACTAGCGGCCGGCGGGGAGCTGTTTTTT.